This TCR beta chain was documented in a study of T cells after yellow fever vaccination. Comment on this clonotype: Its antigen is unknown.

Via MiXCR, TCRdb re-called the 5' RACE reads, giving one row per CDR3 protein. The sample comprises around 350,000 distinct CDR3 sequences, 11% of which are singletons, and less than 20% rests with the top ten. The V end lost 1 base, the J end lost 3 bases, and 12 bases lay between the germline ends. Germline V lookup: CDR1 SGHTA, CDR2 FQGNSA. This CDR3 spans 15 amino acids. Study outcomes and limitations: The CD4 compartment and the CD8 compartment contained a small share of clonotypes in common. It was a weaker secondary response, yet one that peaked faster, at day 5 versus 15.

This receptor was obtained from a man aged 18 to 30 who received the YFV17D yellow fever vaccine. The chain uses TRBV7-2 and TRBJ1-2, with D possibly being TRBD1 (5 bases). The source was PBMCs, collected on the day of the first yellow fever vaccination. CDR3 DNA: TGTGCCAGCAGCTTAGGACAGAGGATTGACTATGGCTACACCTTC. Translation: CASSLGQRIDYGYTF.